The 8 T cell receptor beta chains presented below share a single source sample, sequenced in a study of blood T cells in healthy people across ages. For the second PCR, which ran for about 7 to 11 cycles, a sample-barcoded 5' primer and a J-beta primer mix were used. TCRdb recomputed calls from the 5' RACE reads with MiXCR, one row per CDR3 protein. The table shows hundreds of thousands of distinct CDR3 sequences, with around 45% occurring only once. The sample consisted of blood. The receptors here all came from a woman aged 60-75 years in good health.

The chain combines TRBV29-1 with TRBJ2-1; possible D gene TRBD1, 6 bases. Germline lookup yields CDR1 SQVTM and CDR2 ANQGSEA. CDR3 length: 13 residues. The V and J ends lost 3 bases and 9 bases respectively, with 15 bases between them. CDR3 bases: TGCAGCGTTGAGGGTTCGGGACAAGCTGAGCAGTTCTTC. Translated: CSVEGSGQAEQFF.

The rearrangement joins TRBV6-2 or TRBV6-3 to TRBJ2-1; D gene uncertain. Germline V lookup: CDR1 MNHEY, CDR2 SVGEGT. V was pared by 7 bases and J by 13 bases, with 14 bases between. CDR3 length: 11 amino acids. The DNA for the CDR3 is TGTGCCAGCAATCAAGCTGGGCCACAGTTCTTC. As protein: CASNQAGPQFF.

The rearrangement links TRBV5-1 to TRBJ2-1; TRBD1 matches 7 bases. V was clipped by 2 bases and J by 7 bases; unmatched bases: 6. The CDR3 is 14 amino acids. CDR1 and CDR2 (germline): SGHRS, YFSETQ. CDR3 sequence (DNA): TGCGCCAGCAGCTTCGTGACAGGGACGAATGAGCAGTTCTTC. Its protein is CASSFVTGTNEQFF.

CDR3 nucleotides: TGTGCCAGCGCCGGGACTAGCCATTACGAGCAGTACTTC. Its protein is CASAGTSHYEQYF. The rearrangement links TRBV11-2 to TRBJ2-5, with 9 nucleotides matching TRBD2. The assigned J gene may be wrong: the sequence end matches TRBJ2-7 better. CDR1 SGHAT and CDR2 FQNNGV come from the germline V gene. This CDR3 contains 13 residues.

This clonotype was picked up many times. The chain links TRBV20-1 to TRBJ1-2, with D uncertain. The V end lost 1 base, the J end lost 8 bases, and 14 bases lay between the germline ends. This CDR3 is 13 amino acids long. CDR1 is DFQATT, CDR2 SNEGSKA, per germline (reference sequence). The CDR3 protein is CSARAQPYEGYTF. The DNA of the CDR3 is TGCAGTGCTAGAGCCCAGCCTTATGAGGGCTACACCTTC.

This chain connects TRBV12-5 to TRBJ2-1; the D gene is possibly TRBD1 (6 bases). This CDR3 is built from 15 residues. Trimming left V 1 base short and J 7 bases short, with 14 bases between. Germline values: CDR1 LGHNT, CDR2 FRNRAP. The DNA for the CDR3 is TGTGCTAGTGGTTTGGGCACAGGGTATGAAAATGAGCAGTTCTTC. The encoded protein is CASGLGTGYENEQFF.

This clonotype was found a few times. The CDR3 spells CASSLFSNQPQHF. CDR3 DNA sequence: TGTGCCAGCAGTTTATTTAGCAATCAGCCCCAGCATTTT. The chain combines TRBV27 with TRBJ1-5, with D hard to call. CDR3 length equals 13 residues. CDR1 MNHEY and CDR2 SMNVEV come from the germline V gene (reference sequence). V was shortened by 1 base and J by 0 bases, with 1 base between the two germline ends.

The rearrangement joins TRBV9 to TRBJ1-2; 9 nucleotides line up with TRBD1. V lost 4 bases, J lost 5 bases, and 9 bases stayed unmatched. CDR1 and CDR2 from the germline V gene are SGDLS and YYNGEE. This CDR3 has 15 amino acids. CDR3 DNA sequence: TGTGCCAGCAGCTTCTACCGGACAGGGGAGTATGGCTACACCTTC. It translates to CASSFYRTGEYGYTF. The complete variable domain, with remaining parts taken from reference TRBV9 and TRBJ1-2, reads DSGVTQTPKHLITATGQRVTLRCSPRSGDLSVYWYQQSLDQGLQFLIQYYNGEERAKGNILERFSAQQFPDLHSELNLSSLELGDSALYFCASSFYRTGEYGYTFGSGTRLTVV.